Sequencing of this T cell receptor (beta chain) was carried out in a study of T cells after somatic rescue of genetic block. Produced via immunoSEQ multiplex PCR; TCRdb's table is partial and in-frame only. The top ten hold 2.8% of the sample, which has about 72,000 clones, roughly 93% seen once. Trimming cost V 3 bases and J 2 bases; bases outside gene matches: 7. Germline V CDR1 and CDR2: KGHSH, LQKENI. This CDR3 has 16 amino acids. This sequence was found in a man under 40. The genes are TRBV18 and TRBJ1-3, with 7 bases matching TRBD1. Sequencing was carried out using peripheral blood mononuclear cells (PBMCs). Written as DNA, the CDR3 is TGTGCCAGCTCACCTTCATTACAGGGGACTGGAAACACCATATATTTT. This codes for CASSPSLQGTGNTIYF.